The 19 T cell receptor beta chains listed next were all sequenced from one sample in a study of cytomegalovirus exposure and HLA in healthy donors. The study ran its PCR with 60 Vbeta and 13 Jbeta primers. TCRdb's table, derived via immunoSEQ multiplex PCR, lists solely in-frame clones and lacks some. Among fewer than 200,000 clones listed, around 79% were seen once. Sequencing was carried out using PBMCs. The receptors shown here come from a man younger than 35 in good health and CMV-seronegative.

The chain combines TRBV7-2 with TRBJ2-3; TRBD2 might be the D (5 bases). Per germline, CDR1 SGHTA and CDR2 FQGNSA. The CDR3 sequence is 14 residues long. Trimming cost V 0 bases and J 6 bases, with 10 bases left between them. DNA for the CDR3: TGTGCCAGCAGCTTAGCGGGAGTAGGGGATACGCAGTATTTT. It translates to CASSLAGVGDTQYF.

This clone has a handful of counts. The genes are TRBV10-3 and TRBJ2-2, with TRBD2 matching 16 bases. The trim removed 0 bases at V and 5 bases at J, leaving 9 bases unmatched. The CDR3 covers 20 residues. From germline, CDR1 is ENHRY and CDR2 SYGVKD. In nucleotides, the CDR3 is TGTGCCATCAGTGAGTCGGCCGGGACTAGCGGGAGGGCCGGAACCGGGGAGCTGTTTTTT. It codes for CAISESAGTSGRAGTGELFF.

The rearrangement links TRBV28 to TRBJ2-2; no firm D call. CDR1 and CDR2 from the germline V gene are MDHEN and SYDVKM. The V end was cut by 5 bases, the J end by 1 base, with 8 bases between. The CDR3 extends over 14 amino acids. The CDR3 reads CASSPRQNTGELFF. CDR3 coding DNA: TGTGCCAGCAGTCCGAGACAGAACACCGGGGAGCTGTTTTTT.

This clone was detected only a few times. The chain is built from TRBV5-4 and TRBJ2-7; 9 nucleotides line up with TRBD2. The CDR3 totals 14 residues. Germline CDR1 reads SGHNT; CDR2 reads YYREEE (reference sequence). V lost 0 bases and J lost 6; bases outside the gene matches: 4. CDR3 nucleotide sequence: TGTGCCAGCAGCTTGGGAGCGGGGGGCGTCGAGCAGTACTTC. Translated, it gives CASSLGAGGVEQYF.

The V call is TRBV6-5, the J call TRBJ2-7, with a possible D match to TRBD1 (6 bases). There are 13 residues in the CDR3. Trimming shortened V by 6 bases and J by 8 bases, and 17 bases separated the two germline ends. Germline V gene lookup returns CDR1 MNHEY and CDR2 SVGAGI. The CDR3 DNA follows: TGTGCCAGCAGCGCACGGCGAGGGGGTCAGCAGTACTTC. Protein: CASSARRGGQQYF.

This rearrangement joins TRBV7-6 to TRBJ2-5, with 12 bases that match TRBD1. Germline V gene lookup returns CDR1 SGHVS and CDR2 FNYEAQ. The CDR3 has 19 amino acids. J lost 9 bases, V lost 5 bases, and 22 bases had no gene match. The CDR3 loop is CASSVKGQGAARTVTAQYF. CDR3 DNA: TGTGCCAGCAGCGTTAAGGGACAGGGGGCAGCGAGGACTGTGACGGCCCAGTACTTC.

CDR3 nucleotides: TGTGCCACCAGCGATATACAGTTACCAGGGGGCGAGCAGTACTTC. It yields the protein CATSDIQLPGGEQYF. The chain joins TRBV15 to TRBJ2-5, with 7 bases matching TRBD1. The J call may be wrong; the DNA end is better matched by TRBJ2-7. The CDR3 has 15 amino acids. Germline assignment: CDR1 LNHNV and CDR2 YYDKDF (reference sequence).

This chain joins TRBV5-4 and TRBJ1-2; D might be TRBD1 (5 bases). Germline assignment: CDR1 SGHNT and CDR2 YYREEE (reference sequence). The CDR3 extends over 12 amino acids. V was trimmed by 7 bases and J by 7 bases, leaving 14 bases between them. Here the CDR3 DNA reads TGTGCCAGCGGGGGGGTGGCTGGTGGCTACACCTTC. Its translation: CASGGVAGGYTF.

This chain connects TRBV28 to TRBJ2-1; unclear D gene. Germline V CDR1 and CDR2: MDHEN, SYDVKM. The CDR3 has 13 residues. Trimming shortened V by 4 bases and J by 7 bases, and 11 bases separated the two germline ends. The CDR3 coding sequence is TGTGCCAGCAGTTCCCTAGGTTGGAATGAGCAGTTCTTC. This sequence encodes CASSSLGWNEQFF.

This chain links TRBV10-3 with TRBJ1-5; TRBD1 might be the D (6 bases). Germline V lookup: CDR1 ENHRY, CDR2 SYGVKD. The length of the CDR3 is 14 residues. V dropped 7 bases and J dropped 5 bases, with 15 bases sitting between them. The CDR3 region is CAITAGPGDQPQHF. The CDR3 nucleotides are TGTGCCATCACCGCTGGGCCAGGGGATCAGCCCCAGCATTTT.

V and J are TRBV6-5 and TRBJ2-2; D gene unclear. The CDR3 contains 14 residues. Per germline, CDR1 MNHEY and CDR2 SVGAGI. V shed 7 bases and J shed 6 bases, with 15 bases lying between them. This CDR3 reads CASTRSLAPGELFF. The CDR3 nucleotides are TGTGCCAGCACCAGGTCCCTGGCCCCCGGGGAGCTGTTTTTT.

The V gene is TRBV7-9, the J gene TRBJ2-7, with D possibly matching TRBD2 (6 bases). With 5 bases removed from V and 3 bases from J, the gap between germline ends came to 11 bases. Looked up from germline, CDR1 is SEHNR and CDR2 is FQNEAQ (reference sequence). The length of the CDR3 is 13 residues. The DNA for the CDR3 is TGTGCCAGCAGCCGCGGGGCGGGCTACGAGCAGTACTTC. The encoded protein is CASSRGAGYEQYF.

V and J are TRBV6-5 and TRBJ1-2; 7 bases match TRBD1. V trimming: 2 bases; J trimming: 0 bases; junction bases outside the gene matches: 6. In germline, CDR1 is MNHEY, CDR2 SVGAGI. The CDR3 is 16 amino acids. The CDR3 DNA sequence: TGTGCCAGCAGTTACGGGGCAGGGGGGACTAACTATGGCTACACCTTC. Amino acid sequence: CASSYGAGGTNYGYTF.

V gene TRBV30 combines with J gene TRBJ2-5; TRBD2 agrees at 8 bases. The last part of the DNA fits TRBJ2-7 better; the J call may be wrong. This CDR3 spans 14 amino acids. Germline V gives CDR1 GTSNPN, CDR2 SVGIG (reference sequence). CDR3: CAWIVGAGVYEQYF. For the CDR3, the DNA is TGTGCCTGGATTGTAGGAGCGGGAGTCTACGAGCAGTACTTC.

This clone came up a few times. V gene TRBV7-8 combines with J gene TRBJ1-2, with 7 bases identical to TRBD1. This CDR3 is 15 amino acids long. The V and J ends lost 5 bases and 4 bases, in that order; junction bases with no gene match: 10. Germline loops: CDR1 SGHVS, CDR2 FQNEAQ. The CDR3 coding sequence is TGTGCCAGCAGCCCCGACCGGGACAGTCTCTATGGCTACACCTTC. Translated: CASSPDRDSLYGYTF. The full variable domain, rest sourced from reference TRBV7-8 and TRBJ1-2, is GAGVSQSPRYKVAKRGQDVALRCDPISGHVSLFWYQQALGQGPEFLTYFQNEAQLDKSGLPSDRFFAERPEGSVSTLKIQRTQQEDSAVYLCASSPDRDSLYGYTFGSGTRLTVV.

This chain joins TRBV27 and TRBJ2-5; 13 bases agree with TRBD2. The J call may be faulty, since TRBJ2-7 better matches the DNA end. From germline, CDR1 is MNHEY and CDR2 SMNVEV (reference sequence). The CDR3 sequence is 18 residues long. Written as DNA, the CDR3 is TGTGCCAGCACCCCCACGGGACTAGCGGGACCCGGGGTCTCCGAGCAGTACTTC. Its protein is CASTPTGLAGPGVSEQYF.

The chain recombines TRBV19 with TRBJ1-5, with TRBD1 as a possible D gene (5 bases). V lost 7 bases, J lost 6 bases, and 16 bases lay in between. Germline CDR1 reads LNHDA; CDR2 reads SQIVND (reference sequence). The CDR3 sequence is 14 residues long. The CDR3 DNA is TGTGCCAGTACAGGAGGGGCTGCTCGTCAGCCCCAGCATTTT. Translating gives CASTGGAARQPQHF. Drawing the rest from reference TRBV19 and TRBJ1-5, the complete variable domain is DGGITQSPKYLFRKEGQNVTLSCEQNLNHDAMYWYRQDPGQGLRLIYYSQIVNDFQKGDIAEGYSVSREKKESFPLTVTSAQKNPTAFYLCASTGGAARQPQHFGDGTRLSIL.

This chain uses TRBV5-1 with TRBJ2-5; 11 bases match TRBD2. The DNA matches TRBJ2-7 better at its end, which makes the J call doubtful. The CDR3 is made up of 15 amino acids. Germline V gives CDR1 SGHRS, CDR2 YFSETQ. In DNA form, the CDR3 reads TGCGCCAGCAGCCCTTCCGGGACTAGCGGATACGAGCAGTACTTC. Translated: CASSPSGTSGYEQYF.

V gene TRBV5-1 combines with J gene TRBJ2-7; 9 bases align to TRBD1. Germline V gives CDR1 SGHRS, CDR2 YFSETQ. This CDR3 comprises 14 residues. V shed 2 bases and J 3 bases; nucleotides not matched to a gene: 3. The CDR3 region has the DNA TGCGCCAGCAGCTTTGACAGGGGGGTCTACGAGCAGTACTTC. Residues: CASSFDRGVYEQYF.